These 7 T cell receptor beta chains came from one sample sequenced in a study of blood T cell repertoires in COVID-19. Sequencing was performed with immunoSEQ multiplex PCR; in TCRdb, only in-frame clones are kept and a portion is missing. Of 100,000 to 120,000 clones listed, 88% are singletons. Sequences were obtained from peripheral blood. Every receptor here comes from a woman between 45 and 65 years old with acute or convalescent COVID-19.

The chain carries TRBV3-1 (or the pseudogene TRBV3-2) and TRBJ2-1; 9 bases map to TRBD2. Germline V lookup: CDR1 LGHDT, CDR2 YNNKEL (reference sequence). This CDR3 has 16 amino acids. J was trimmed by 4 bases and V by 3 bases; bases with no gene match: 7. CDR3 coding DNA: TGTGCCAGCAGCCAGGTAACTAGCGGGCCTTACAATGAGCAGTTCTTC. Amino acids: CASSQVTSGPYNEQFF.

This chain connects TRBV4-1 to TRBJ1-2, with 8 bases fitting TRBD1. The V and J ends lost 0 bases and 8 bases, in that order; junction bases with no gene match: 11. This CDR3 spans 16 amino acids. CDR1 and CDR2 (germline): MGHRA, YSYEKL. The CDR3 is CASSQDNPGGAWGYTF. CDR3 bases: TGCGCCAGCAGCCAAGATAACCCAGGGGGCGCGTGGGGCTACACCTTC.

This chain joins TRBV6-6 and TRBJ1-6; D gene ambiguous. This CDR3 has 13 amino acids. V lost 2 bases, J lost 6 bases, and 5 bases lay in between. Germline assignment: CDR1 MNHNY and CDR2 SVGAGI (reference sequence). The CDR3 nucleotides are TGTGCCAGCAGTTACGACACTAATTCACCCCTCCACTTT. Its protein is CASSYDTNSPLHF.

The J gene is TRBJ1-1, the V gene TRBV10-3, with D possibly TRBD1 on 5 matching bases. Trimming pared 8 bases from V and 3 bases from J, leaving 13 bases between. CDR3 length equals 13 residues. Germline V gives CDR1 ENHRY, CDR2 SYGVKD. CDR3 region: CAIRRPGDTEAFF. In DNA form, the CDR3 reads TGTGCCATCCGACGACCGGGGGACACTGAAGCTTTCTTT.

The chain joins TRBV2 to TRBJ2-2; 7 bases map to TRBD2. Germline loops: CDR1 SNHLY, CDR2 FYNNEI. The J segment lost 5 bases and the V segment lost 10 bases, leaving 10 bases of the junction unmatched. The length of the CDR3 is 14 residues. The CDR3 loop reads CATQTSVRTGELFF. DNA of the CDR3: TGTGCCACCCAAACTAGCGTGAGGACCGGGGAGCTGTTTTTT.

The chain carries TRBV12-3 or TRBV12-4 and TRBJ2-2; the D gene is possibly TRBD2 (6 bases). V lost 10 bases and J lost 6, with 9 bases in between. The CDR3 consists of 11 residues. CDR3 sequence reads: CANRLAGELFF. The CDR3 DNA is TGTGCCAATAGACTAGCCGGGGAGCTGTTTTTT.

The gene calls are TRBV18 and TRBJ1-1; 9 bases line up with TRBD1. CDR1 is KGHSH, CDR2 LQKENI, per germline. The CDR3 extends over 16 amino acids. Unmatched junction bases numbered 10, after V lost 3 bases and J lost 5 bases. CDR3 DNA sequence: TGTGCCAGCTCACCGGGGACAGGGAGATTCGGGACTGAAGCTTTCTTT. Translating gives CASSPGTGRFGTEAFF.